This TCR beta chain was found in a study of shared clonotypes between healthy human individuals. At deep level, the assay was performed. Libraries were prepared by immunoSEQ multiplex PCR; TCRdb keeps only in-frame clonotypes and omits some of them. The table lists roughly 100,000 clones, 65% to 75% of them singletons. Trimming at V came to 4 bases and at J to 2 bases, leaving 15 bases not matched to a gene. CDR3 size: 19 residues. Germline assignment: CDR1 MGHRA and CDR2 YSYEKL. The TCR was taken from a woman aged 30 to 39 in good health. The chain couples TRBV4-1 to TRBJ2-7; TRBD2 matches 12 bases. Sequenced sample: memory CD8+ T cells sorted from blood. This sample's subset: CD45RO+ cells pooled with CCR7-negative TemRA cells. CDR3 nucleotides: TGCGCCAGCAGCCCCCTTAGGACGACTAGCGGGAGCTTCCCCTACGAGCAGTACTTC. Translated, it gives CASSPLRTTSGSFPYEQYF.